This TCR beta chain was observed in a study of cytomegalovirus exposure and HLA in healthy donors. For this clone: Antigen: not known.

In germline, CDR1 is SGHTA, CDR2 FQGNSA. The germline V and J ends were trimmed by 3 bases and 6 bases, with 15 bases remaining between them. The CDR3 covers 15 residues. PCR employed 60 Vbeta and 13 Jbeta primers. TCRdb's copy holds only in-frame clones and misses some; the assay was immunoSEQ multiplex PCR. This table holds about 190,000 clones, roughly 73% found once. Broader study findings: DRB1 had the most TCR associations and HLA-C the fewest, a later analysis found, with rates varying by HLA locus. Later analysis suggested links between common viral pathogens and several top significant clusters. The majority of CMV-associated TCR beta chains were reported as apparently HLA-restricted in a later analysis. In a later analysis, HLA-associated TCR beta chains were more clonally expanded than equally common others.

The receptor was derived from a woman aged 25 to 45 in good health and CMV-seropositive. The chain links TRBV7-2 to TRBJ2-1; TRBD2 is a possible D gene (6 bases). The sequencing input was PBMCs. DNA for the CDR3: TGTGCCAGCAGCTTTACTGGCGGGGCCTCCAATGAGCAGTTCTTC. Translated, it gives CASSFTGGASNEQFF.